The clone carrying this T cell receptor (beta chain) was detected a few times. What it recognizes is unknown. V shed 1 base and J shed 1 base, with 11 bases lying between them. This CDR3 contains 16 residues. Germline assignment: CDR1 SEHNR and CDR2 FQNEAQ (reference sequence). This specimen belongs to a study of OX40 agonist ivuxolimab in advanced cancers. Study at large: Patients' therapy was ivuxolimab, an antibody that acts as an agonist of OX40 (CD134). Overall study findings and caveats: At doses 0.1 to 3.0 mg/kg, CD4+ and CD8+ clones expanded.

The method was immunoSEQ multiplex PCR; TCRdb's version includes in-frame clones alone and lacks a portion of them. The profile shows tens of thousands of clones, roughly four fifths of them singletons. The chain recombines TRBV7-9 with TRBJ2-1; D is perhaps TRBD1 or TRBD2 (5 bases each). This specimen was CD4+ or CD8+ T cells sorted from blood, taken in a trial of the OX40 agonist ivuxolimab. The TCR originated in an adult with an advanced solid tumor such as melanoma, head and neck, liver or kidney cancer. The CDR3 region has the DNA TGTGCCAGCAGCTTAGATGTTGGGGGTTCCTACAATGAGCAGTTCTTC. It encodes CASSLDVGGSYNEQFF.